Below, 6 T cell receptor beta chains from the same sample are listed, as sequenced in a study of shared T cell receptors in the human thymus. Using immunoSEQ multiplex PCR, the repertoire was profiled, and TCRdb retains in-frame clones only, with some absent. The profile covers roughly 560,000 clones, with 75% to 80% appearing a single time and around 0.012% taken by the ten largest. This sample also appeared in a second study, on human thymus T cells.

The sequenced material came from thymocytes. The receptors originated from a boy under three years old with a congenital heart defect.

J is TRBJ1-4 and V is TRBV4-1, with D perhaps matching TRBD1 (6 bases). The CDR3 covers 14 residues. Trimming removed 4 bases from V and 4 bases from J, with 10 bases in between. The germline V gene encodes CDR1 MGHRA and CDR2 YSYEKL. The CDR3 DNA reads TGCGCCAGCAGCCCCAGGGGCTTTAATGAAAAACTGTTTTTT. This sequence encodes CASSPRGFNEKLFF.

The chain joins TRBV30 to TRBJ2-2; 8 bases are a match to TRBD2. Losses at the gene ends were 1 base for V and 3 bases for J; bases not matched to a gene: 7. CDR1 and CDR2 (germline): GTSNPN, SVGIG (reference sequence). The CDR3 length is 16 residues. The CDR3: CAWSGMREAHTGELFF. CDR3 DNA: TGTGCCTGGAGTGGGATGCGGGAGGCCCACACCGGGGAGCTGTTTTTT.

The rearrangement joins TRBV18 to TRBJ1-1; the D is unclear. Germline-derived CDR1 and CDR2 are KGHSH and LQKENI. The CDR3 is made up of 13 amino acids. Trimming removed 2 bases at V and 4 bases at J, with 8 bases between. CDR3: CASSPNHSTEAFF. CDR3 bases: TGTGCCAGCTCACCAAACCATAGCACTGAAGCTTTCTTT.

The CDR3: CASSQKDWNNEQFF. DNA for the CDR3: TGCGCCAGCAGCCAAAAGGACTGGAACAATGAGCAGTTCTTC. The chain has TRBV4-3 and TRBJ2-1; D is possibly TRBD2 (5 bases). The CDR3 has 14 amino acids. CDR1 is LGHNA and CDR2 is YSLEER in the germline V gene. Trimming removed 2 bases from V and 5 bases from J, with 10 bases in between.

This chain uses TRBV11-1 with TRBJ2-1; 7 bases align to TRBD1. The CDR3 covers 16 residues. In germline, CDR1 is SGHAT, CDR2 FQDESV (reference sequence). V gave up 6 bases and J gave up 0 bases; unmatched junction bases: 8. CDR3 sequence (DNA): TGTGCCAGCAGTCCTAGCAGGGGGAGCTCCTACAATGAGCAGTTCTTC. Protein: CASSPSRGSSYNEQFF.

V gene TRBV5-1 combines with J gene TRBJ2-3; 7 bases are shared with TRBD2. V shed 0 bases, J shed 8 bases, and the junction held 21 bases outside the gene matches. Germline CDR1 is SGHRS and CDR2 is YFSETQ. The CDR3 sequence is 19 residues long. CDR3 region: CASSLVPREAQRYRGTQYF. The CDR3 nucleotides are TGCGCCAGCAGCTTGGTCCCCCGGGAGGCACAACGTTATAGGGGTACGCAGTATTTT.